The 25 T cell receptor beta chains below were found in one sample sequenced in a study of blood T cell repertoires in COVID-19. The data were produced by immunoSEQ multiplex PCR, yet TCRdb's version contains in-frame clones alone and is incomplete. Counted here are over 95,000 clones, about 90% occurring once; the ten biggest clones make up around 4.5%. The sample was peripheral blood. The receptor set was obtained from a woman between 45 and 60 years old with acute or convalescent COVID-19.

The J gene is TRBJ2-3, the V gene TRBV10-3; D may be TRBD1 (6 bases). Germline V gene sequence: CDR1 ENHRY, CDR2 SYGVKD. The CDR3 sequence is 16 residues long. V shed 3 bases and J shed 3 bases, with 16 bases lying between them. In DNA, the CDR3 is TGTGCCATCAGTGATTTGGGGGCAGGTGGTACAGATACGCAGTATTTT. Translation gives CAISDLGAGGTDTQYF.

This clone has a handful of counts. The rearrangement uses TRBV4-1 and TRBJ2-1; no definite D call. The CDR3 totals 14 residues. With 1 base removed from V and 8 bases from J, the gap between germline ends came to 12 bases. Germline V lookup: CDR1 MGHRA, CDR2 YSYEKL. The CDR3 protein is CASSQAGVRDEQFF. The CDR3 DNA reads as TGCGCCAGCAGCCAAGCCGGCGTTCGGGATGAGCAGTTCTTC.

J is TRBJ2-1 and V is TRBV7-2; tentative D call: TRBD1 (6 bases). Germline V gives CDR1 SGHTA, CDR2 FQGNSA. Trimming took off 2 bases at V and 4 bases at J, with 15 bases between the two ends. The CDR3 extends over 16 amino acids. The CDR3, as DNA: TGTGCCAGCAGCTTAATATCAGGACAGAATTACAATGAGCAGTTCTTC. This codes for CASSLISGQNYNEQFF.

Here the CDR3 DNA reads TGTGCCAGCAGCCCGGGACAGGGGGGGGAAAAACTGTTTTTT. This translates into CASSPGQGGEKLFF. The rearrangement joins TRBV7-9 to TRBJ1-4; 11 bases are a match to TRBD1. Germline assignment: CDR1 SEHNR and CDR2 FQNEAQ (reference sequence). Germline trimming cut 5 bases from V and 8 bases from J; bases unmatched to any gene: 4. The CDR3 is made up of 14 amino acids.

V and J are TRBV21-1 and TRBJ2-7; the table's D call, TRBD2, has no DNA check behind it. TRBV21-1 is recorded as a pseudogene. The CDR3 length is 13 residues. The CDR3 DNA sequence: TGTGCCAGCAGCAAGGGGGGAGCAAGCGAGCAGTACTTC. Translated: CASSKGGASEQYF.

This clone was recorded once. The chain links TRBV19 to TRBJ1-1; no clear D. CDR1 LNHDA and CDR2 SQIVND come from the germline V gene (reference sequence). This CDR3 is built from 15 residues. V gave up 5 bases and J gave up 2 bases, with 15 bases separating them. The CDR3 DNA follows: TGTGCCAGTAGTGATTGGGCCAGCCCAAACACTGAAGCTTTCTTT. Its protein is CASSDWASPNTEAFF.

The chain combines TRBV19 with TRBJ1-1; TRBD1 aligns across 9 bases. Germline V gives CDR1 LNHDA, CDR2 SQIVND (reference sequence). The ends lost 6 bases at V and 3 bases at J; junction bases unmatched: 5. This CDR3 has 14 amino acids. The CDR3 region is CASRNRGPDTEAFF. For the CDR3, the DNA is TGTGCCAGTAGGAACAGGGGGCCGGACACTGAAGCTTTCTTT.

CDR3 nucleotides: TGCGCCAGCAGCCTCGGAGCCAATCAGCCCCAGCATTTT. Its translation is CASSLGANQPQHF. The chain carries TRBV5-1 and TRBJ1-5, with D unclear. The CDR3 is 13 residues long. Germline CDR1 SGHRS, CDR2 YFSETQ. V was trimmed by 4 bases and J by 3 bases, leaving 8 bases between them.

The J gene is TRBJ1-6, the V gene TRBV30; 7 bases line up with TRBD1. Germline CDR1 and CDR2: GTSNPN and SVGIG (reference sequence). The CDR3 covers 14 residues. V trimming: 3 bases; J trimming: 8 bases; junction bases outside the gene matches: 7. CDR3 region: CAWSFTGVDSPLHF. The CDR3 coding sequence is TGTGCCTGGAGCTTCACAGGGGTGGATTCACCCCTCCACTTT. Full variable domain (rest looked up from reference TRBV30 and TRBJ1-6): SQTIHQWPATLVQPVGSPLSLECTVEGTSNPNLYWYRQAAGRGLQLLFYSVGIGQISSEVPQNLSASRPQDRQFILSSKKLLLSDSGFYLCAWSFTGVDSPLHFGNGTRLTVT.

The DNA of the CDR3 is TGTGCCAGTAGGGCACGGGGAATAAACACCATATATTTT. This codes for CASRARGINTIYF. The rearrangement uses TRBV19 and TRBJ1-3; D not resolved. The CDR3 runs to 13 residues. With 6 bases removed from V and 6 bases from J, the gap between germline ends came to 12 bases. Germline values: CDR1 LNHDA, CDR2 SQIVND (reference sequence).

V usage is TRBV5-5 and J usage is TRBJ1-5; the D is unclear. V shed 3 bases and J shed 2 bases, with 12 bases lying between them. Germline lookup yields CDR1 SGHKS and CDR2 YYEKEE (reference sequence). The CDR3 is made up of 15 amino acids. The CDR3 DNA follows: TGTGCCAGCAGCTGGGAAATGAGGGGCAATCAGCCCCAGCATTTT. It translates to CASSWEMRGNQPQHF.

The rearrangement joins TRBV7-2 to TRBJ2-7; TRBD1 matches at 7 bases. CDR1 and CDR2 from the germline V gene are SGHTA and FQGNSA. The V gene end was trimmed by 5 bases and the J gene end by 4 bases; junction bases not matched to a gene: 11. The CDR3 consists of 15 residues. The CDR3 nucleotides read TGTGCCAGCAGCCATCTTCCGGGACAGAGATACGAGCAGTACTTC. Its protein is CASSHLPGQRYEQYF.

The CDR3 nucleotides are TGTGCCAGCAGCAAAATGACTCTGTACTCAGTTCCGAGCTCCTACAATGAGCAGTTCTTC. Amino acids: CASSKMTLYSVPSSYNEQFF. The rearrangement joins TRBV21-1 to TRBJ2-1; TRBD2 is the table's D call, not checked against the DNA. TRBV21-1 corresponds to a pseudogene. The CDR3 sequence is 20 residues long.

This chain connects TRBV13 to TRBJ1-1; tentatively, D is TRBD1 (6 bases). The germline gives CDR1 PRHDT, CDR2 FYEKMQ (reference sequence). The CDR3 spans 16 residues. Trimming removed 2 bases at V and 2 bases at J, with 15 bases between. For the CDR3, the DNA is TGTGCCAGCAGCTTAATGGGGGGGGCAGGAAACACTGAAGCTTTCTTT. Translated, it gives CASSLMGGAGNTEAFF.

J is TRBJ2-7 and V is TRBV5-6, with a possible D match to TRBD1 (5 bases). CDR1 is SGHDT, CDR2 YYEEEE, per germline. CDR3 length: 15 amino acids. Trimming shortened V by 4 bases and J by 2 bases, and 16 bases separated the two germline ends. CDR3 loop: CASSPSRTQTYEQYF. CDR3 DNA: TGTGCCAGCAGCCCCAGCCGGACACAAACCTACGAGCAGTACTTC.

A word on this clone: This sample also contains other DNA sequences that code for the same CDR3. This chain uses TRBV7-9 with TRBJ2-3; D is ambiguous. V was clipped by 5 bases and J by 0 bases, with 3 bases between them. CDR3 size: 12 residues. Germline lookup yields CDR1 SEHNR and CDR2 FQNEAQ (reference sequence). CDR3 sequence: CASSPSTDTQYF. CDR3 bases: TGTGCCAGCAGCCCTAGCACAGATACGCAGTATTTT.

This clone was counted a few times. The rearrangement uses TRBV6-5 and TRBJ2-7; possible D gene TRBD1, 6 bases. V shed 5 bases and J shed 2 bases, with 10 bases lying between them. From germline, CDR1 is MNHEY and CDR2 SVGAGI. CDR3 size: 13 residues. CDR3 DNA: TGTGCCAGCAGTCCGACAGGCGCCTACGAGCAGTACTTC. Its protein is CASSPTGAYEQYF.

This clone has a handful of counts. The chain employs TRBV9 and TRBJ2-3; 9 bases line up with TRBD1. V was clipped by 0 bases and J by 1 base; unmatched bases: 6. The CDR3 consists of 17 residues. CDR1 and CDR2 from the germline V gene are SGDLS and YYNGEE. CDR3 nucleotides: TGTGCCAGCAGCGTAGGGGCGGGACAGGGAGGCACAGATACGCAGTATTTT. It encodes CASSVGAGQGGTDTQYF.

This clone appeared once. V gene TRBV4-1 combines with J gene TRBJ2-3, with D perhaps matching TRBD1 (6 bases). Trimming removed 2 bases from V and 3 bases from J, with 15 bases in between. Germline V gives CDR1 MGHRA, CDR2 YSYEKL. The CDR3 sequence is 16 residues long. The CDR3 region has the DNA TGCGCCAGCAGCCAACCTAACCAGGACAGAACAGATACGCAGTATTTT. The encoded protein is CASSQPNQDRTDTQYF.

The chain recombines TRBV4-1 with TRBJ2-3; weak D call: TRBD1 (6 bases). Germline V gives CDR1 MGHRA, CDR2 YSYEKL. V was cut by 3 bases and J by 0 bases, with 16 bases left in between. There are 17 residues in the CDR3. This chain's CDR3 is CASSHNYRASSTDTQYF. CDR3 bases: TGCGCCAGCAGCCACAACTACAGGGCCTCTAGCACAGATACGCAGTATTTT.

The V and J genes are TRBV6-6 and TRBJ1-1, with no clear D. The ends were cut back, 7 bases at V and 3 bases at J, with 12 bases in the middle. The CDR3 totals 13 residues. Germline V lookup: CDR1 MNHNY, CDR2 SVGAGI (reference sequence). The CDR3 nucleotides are TGTGCCAGCATCCCGACGCGGGACACTGAAGCTTTCTTT. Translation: CASIPTRDTEAFF.

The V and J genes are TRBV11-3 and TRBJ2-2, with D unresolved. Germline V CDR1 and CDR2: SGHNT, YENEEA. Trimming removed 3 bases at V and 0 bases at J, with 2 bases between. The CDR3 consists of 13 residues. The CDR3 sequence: CASSFTNTGELFF. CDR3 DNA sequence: TGTGCCAGCAGCTTCACGAACACCGGGGAGCTGTTTTTT.

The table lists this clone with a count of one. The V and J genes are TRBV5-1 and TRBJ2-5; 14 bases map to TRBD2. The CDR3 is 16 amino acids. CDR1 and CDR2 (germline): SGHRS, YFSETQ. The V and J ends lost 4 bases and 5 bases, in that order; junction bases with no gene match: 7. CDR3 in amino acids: CASSPLTSGGAETQYF. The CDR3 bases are TGCGCCAGCAGCCCGTTGACTAGCGGGGGGGCGGAGACCCAGTACTTC.

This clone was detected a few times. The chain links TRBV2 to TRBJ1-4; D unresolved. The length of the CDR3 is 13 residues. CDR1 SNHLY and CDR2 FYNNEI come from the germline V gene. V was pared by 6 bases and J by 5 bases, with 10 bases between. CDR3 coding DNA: TGTGCCAGCAGATGGGCCGAGAATGAAAAACTGTTTTTT. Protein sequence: CASRWAENEKLFF.

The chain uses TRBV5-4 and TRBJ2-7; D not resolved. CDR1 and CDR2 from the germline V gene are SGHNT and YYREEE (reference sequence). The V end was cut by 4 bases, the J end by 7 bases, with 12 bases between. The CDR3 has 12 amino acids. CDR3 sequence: CASSPAPQEQYF. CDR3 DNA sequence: TGTGCCAGCAGCCCCGCTCCCCAGGAGCAGTACTTC.